This T cell receptor (beta chain) was recovered during a study of blood T cell repertoires in COVID-19. Study context: Acute and convalescent COVID-19 specimens originated in the United States, Italy and Spain. Sources were T cells, B-cell-depleted T cells, or PBMCs; the material itself was cDNA or gDNA.

The length of the CDR3 is 14 residues. Germline CDR1 reads MNHNS; CDR2 reads SASEGT. Trimming took 3 bases from V and 5 from J; bases not matched to a gene: 6. In the original processing: Nucleated cell counts were estimated from reference gene primer amplification. Assay: immunoSEQ multiplex PCR; the TCRdb copy retains only in-frame clones and omits some. The V and J calls and clone size are taken from that table; D and trimming were inferred from the DNA. This table has 250,000 to 300,000 clones, 83% appearing once. The TCR was taken from a man older than 75 with acute or convalescent COVID-19. The chain uses TRBV6-1 and TRBJ1-2; 7 positions match TRBD1. Material: peripheral blood. CDR3 DNA: TGTGCCAGCAGTGATCACAGGGGATTTTATGGCTACACCTTC. Its protein product is CASSDHRGFYGYTF.